This T cell receptor (beta chain) emerged from a study of blood T cell repertoires in COVID-19. Overall study: Samples taken during acute and convalescent COVID-19 were collected in the United States, Italy and Spain. T cells, B-cell-depleted T cells, or PBMCs supplied cDNA or gDNA.

As handled by the study authors: Amplified reference gene primers provided the basis for estimating nucleated cell counts. Assay used: immunoSEQ multiplex PCR; TCRdb lists only in-frame clones, some missing. That table is the source of V, J and clone size, and D and trimming were worked out from the DNA. The table has roughly 100,000 clones, around nine tenths seen once. CDR1 is LNHDA, CDR2 SQIVND, per germline (reference sequence). The CDR3 is made up of 16 amino acids. V lost 1 base, J lost 5 bases, and 7 bases stayed unmatched. The source is a human donor in a cohort sampled during active COVID-19. Material: peripheral blood. This sequence joins TRBV19 and TRBJ2-2, with 7 nucleotides matching TRBD2. This CDR3 is CASSIGGGIGTGELFF. In DNA, the CDR3 is TGTGCCAGTAGTATAGGGGGAGGGATTGGTACCGGGGAGCTGTTTTTT.